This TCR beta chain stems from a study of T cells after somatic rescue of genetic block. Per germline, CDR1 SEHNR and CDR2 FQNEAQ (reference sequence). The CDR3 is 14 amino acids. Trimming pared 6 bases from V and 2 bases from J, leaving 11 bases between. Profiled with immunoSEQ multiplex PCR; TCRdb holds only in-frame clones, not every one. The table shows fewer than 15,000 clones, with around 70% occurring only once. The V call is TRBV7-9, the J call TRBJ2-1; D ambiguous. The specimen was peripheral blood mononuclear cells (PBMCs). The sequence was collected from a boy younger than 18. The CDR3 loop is CASSRTQAYNEQFF. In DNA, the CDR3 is TGTGCCAGCAGTCGGACGCAGGCCTACAATGAGCAGTTCTTC.